This T cell receptor (beta chain) was identified in a study of T cells in Graves' hyperthyroidism and ophthalmopathy. The ends were cut back, 4 bases at V and 2 bases at J, with 9 bases in the middle. This CDR3 spans 13 amino acids. In its sample, this clonotype was seen many times. Regions amplified from RNA transcripts were the TCR beta CDR3 regions. Primed by the HTBI set, a first-round RT-PCR was run on the TCR CDR3. TCRdb itself ran the multiplex PCR reads through MiXCR, one entry per CDR3 protein. The sample contains about 300,000 distinct CDR3 sequences, about 15% of which appear only once. Sequenced input: blood. The sequence derives from a man under 40 with Graves' hyperthyroidism. This rearrangement joins TRBV12-3 or TRBV12-4 to TRBJ2-7, with D perhaps TRBD1 (5 bases). The CDR3 DNA sequence: TGTGCCAGCAGTTCCAGGGTAACCTACGAGCAGTACTTC. Residues: CASSSRVTYEQYF.